This TCR beta chain was recorded in a study of T cell changes during pregnancy in multiple sclerosis (dated 2019 in TCRdb). About the study as a whole: The study looked at changes in the T cell repertoire across pregnancy in women with multiple sclerosis.

Library generation was performed with the immunoSEQ multiplex PCR assay. The table was pulled from immuneACCESS by TCRdb, which kept in-frame rearrangements only. Such tables lose some clones; where checked, under half of the loss comes from unresolved V genes, and the rest has no known cause. Within this sample are roughly 71,000 clones, with roughly 90% of them counted one time only. Of the sample, about 1.5% is held by the ten largest clones. V is reduced by 6 bases and J by 3 bases, leaving a spacing of 17 bases between them. CDR1 and CDR2 were assigned from the germline V gene (reference sequence) as LNHDA and SQIVND. The CDR3 sequence holds 15 residues, the cysteine and phenylalanine included. Only the CDR3 DNA is retained, 45 bases long and in frame from the first base. Turning to this clone: The target of this receptor is not known. There are no base qualities to consult, and no much larger clone falls within one base.

The V and J segments used are TRBV19 and TRBJ1-1, with TRBD1 as a weak D call on 5 bases. This TCR derives from a female donor in good health, enrolled as a control in a pregnancy study. The sample here was peripheral blood, taken in the first trimester of pregnancy. DNA sequence: TGTGCCAGTAGGGACGTATGGGGGAGGTACACTGAAGCTTTCTTT. It encodes CASRDVWGRYTEAFF.